This is a list of T cell receptor beta chains from one sample in a study of early T cells in non-severe SARS-CoV-2 infection. TCRdb reprocessed the 5' RACE reads with MiXCR, giving one entry per CDR3 protein. The sample carries roughly 60,000 distinct CDR3 sequences, around 13% recorded once. Sequencing was done on a sample of whole blood. These receptor sequences come from an adult who was a healthcare worker with PCR-confirmed SARS-CoV-2 infection or an uninfected control (not recorded which). Both conserved end residues are part of each CDR3. D genes are given only for firm matches. Only part of the rows carry a size: once, few, many, or a class if the clone is expanded.

J gene	clone size	D gene	CDR3 length	V gene	CDR3 protein	CDR3 DNA
TRBJ1-6	many	.	14	TRBV6-6	CASSYLDLNSPLHF	TGTGCCAGCAGTTACTTGGACTTAAATTCACCCCTCCACTTT
TRBJ2-2	few	TRBD1	16	TRBV20-1	CSARAWTGENTGELFF	TGCAGTGCTAGAGCGTGGACAGGGGAGAACACCGGGGAGCTGTTTTTT
TRBJ2-2	.	.	18	TRBV7-6	CVSSPAGSELGGTGELFF	TGTGTCAGCAGTCCCGCGGGCTCGGAGCTCGGGGGCACCGGGGAGCTGTTTTTT
TRBJ2-1	many	.	17	TRBV9	CASSLRGTGPGVVEQFF	TGTGCCAGCAGCCTTCGAGGAACGGGGCCCGGGGTGGTTGAGCAGTTCTTC
TRBJ1-1	.	.	14	TRBV6-6	CASSYTGMNTEAFF	TGTGCCAGCAGTTACACAGGAATGAACACTGAAGCTTTCTTT
TRBJ1-1	many	TRBD1	14	TRBV7-9	CASSPPGGRTEAFF	TGTGCCAGCAGCCCACCAGGGGGGCGCACTGAAGCTTTCTTT
TRBJ2-5	many	.	16	TRBV6-2/TRBV6-3	CASSYSISGGRETQYF	TGTGCCAGCAGTTATTCGATTTCGGGCGGCCGAGAGACCCAGTACTTC
TRBJ2-3	.	.	17	TRBV21-1	CASIPPAGRSLTDTQYF	TGTGCCAGCATTCCGCCGGCGGGCCGCTCTCTGACAGATACGCAGTATTTT
TRBJ2-5	.	TRBD2	15	TRBV6-5	CASSSLGGGQETQYF	TGTGCCAGCAGTTCCTTGGGCGGGGGCCAAGAGACCCAGTACTTC
TRBJ2-3	few	.	13	TRBV12-3/TRBV12-4	CASASGITDTQYF	TGTGCCAGCGCATCAGGGATTACAGATACGCAGTATTTT
TRBJ2-1	few	.	12	TRBV7-2	CASRRSRGKQFF	TGTGCCAGCAGGCGCTCGAGGGGGAAGCAGTTCTTC
TRBJ2-1	few	.	12	TRBV10-2	CASSESKLEQFF	TGCGCCAGCAGTGAGTCGAAACTAGAGCAGTTCTTC
TRBJ1-2	many	TRBD1	16	TRBV7-2	CASSPDRGLLSYGYTF	TGTGCCAGCAGCCCAGACAGGGGGCTTCTAAGCTATGGCTACACCTTC
TRBJ1-5	few	TRBD1	15	TRBV7-8	CASRADRGSNQPQHF	TGTGCCAGCAGAGCGGACAGGGGTAGCAATCAGCCCCAGCATTTT
TRBJ2-1	few	TRBD2	14	TRBV6-1	CASTPRGGHNEQFF	TGTGCCAGCACCCCGCGGGGGGGCCACAATGAGCAGTTCTTC
TRBJ2-2	.	.	12	TRBV29-1	CSGLDSTGELFF	TGCAGCGGCCTAGACAGCACCGGGGAGCTGTTTTTT
TRBJ2-3	many	.	15	TRBV19	CASSPRTARTDTQYF	TGTGCCAGTAGTCCTCGGACAGCAAGAACAGATACGCAGTATTTT
TRBJ1-6	many	TRBD1	15	TRBV10-2	CASRGQFFENSPLHF	TGCGCCAGCAGGGGACAGTTTTTCGAGAATTCACCCCTCCACTTT
TRBJ2-7	many	.	16	TRBV20-1	CSARRLRASGRYEQYF	TGCAGTGCTAGAAGGCTCCGAGCCAGCGGCAGGTACGAGCAGTACTTC
TRBJ1-5	few	.	14	TRBV5-1	CASSLESSGQPQHF	TGCGCCAGCAGCTTAGAATCCTCGGGCCAGCCCCAGCATTTT
TRBJ2-7	.	TRBD1	14	TRBV3-1	CASSGTGQLYEQYF	TGTGCCAGCAGCGGGACAGGGCAACTCTACGAGCAGTACTTC
TRBJ2-5	.	TRBD2	16	TRBV20-1	CSARVSSGGARETQYF	TGCAGTGCTAGAGTGTCTAGCGGGGGGGCCCGAGAGACCCAGTACTTC
TRBJ1-4	few	.	16	TRBV15	CATSTISRGINEKLFF	TGTGCCACCAGCACGATTTCAAGGGGGATAAATGAAAAACTGTTTTTT
TRBJ2-7	many	.	13	TRBV27	CASSLDARYEQYF	TGTGCCAGCAGTTTGGACGCCCGCTACGAGCAGTACTTC
TRBJ1-2	many	.	12	TRBV2	CASSVSIYGYTF	TGTGCCAGCAGTGTTTCTATTTATGGCTACACCTTC
TRBJ2-1	few	TRBD2	18	TRBV7-6	CASSLDAWAREEYNEQFF	TGTGCCAGCAGCTTAGACGCTTGGGCGCGGGAGGAATACAATGAGCAGTTCTTC
TRBJ2-7	.	TRBD2	12	TRBV18	CATGGGYYEQYF	TGTGCCACCGGGGGGGGCTACTACGAGCAGTACTTC
TRBJ2-6	.	TRBD1	18	TRBV4-2	CASSQAGTGRVGANVLTF	TGTGCCAGCAGCCAGGCCGGGACAGGGAGAGTTGGGGCCAACGTCCTGACTTTC
TRBJ2-1	.	TRBD1	13	TRBV7-6	CASSLGTGTEQFF	TGTGCCAGCAGCTTGGGGACAGGGACTGAGCAGTTCTTC
TRBJ2-1	few	.	11	TRBV6-5	CASSLGAAQFF	TGTGCCAGCAGTTTAGGGGCAGCGCAGTTCTTC
TRBJ2-7	many	.	15	TRBV6-1	CASSEAALTPYEQYF	TGTGCCAGCAGTGAAGCGGCCCTTACACCCTACGAGCAGTACTTC
TRBJ2-1	many	.	11	TRBV24-1	CATKRGYEQFF	TGTGCCACAAAGAGGGGCTATGAGCAGTTCTTC
TRBJ2-7	.	TRBD1	16	TRBV27	CASRLIRDSMLGEQYF	TGTGCCAGCCGCTTAATCCGGGACAGTATGTTAGGGGAGCAGTACTTC
TRBJ1-5	many	.	13	TRBV20-1	CSAMSRASQPQHF	TGCAGTGCTATGAGCAGGGCGTCTCAGCCCCAGCATTTT
TRBJ2-1	.	.	16	TRBV7-2	CASSLGRAGYYNEQFF	TGTGCCAGCAGCTTAGGTAGGGCGGGGTACTACAATGAGCAGTTCTTC
TRBJ2-5	few	TRBD1	16	TRBV3-1	CASSRGTGKGQETQYF	TGTGCCAGCAGCCGTGGGACAGGGAAGGGCCAAGAGACCCAGTACTTC
TRBJ1-1	many	.	14	TRBV6-2/TRBV6-3	CASSYWRGNTEAFF	TGTGCCAGCAGTTACTGGCGGGGGAACACTGAAGCTTTCTTT
TRBJ2-2	.	.	14	TRBV6-6	CASSPPGDTGELFF	TGTGCCAGCAGCCCCCCGGGGGACACCGGGGAGCTGTTTTTT
TRBJ1-2	.	.	16	TRBV5-5	CASSPPVQLASGGYTF	TGTGCCAGCAGCCCGCCGGTGCAGCTCGCCTCGGGAGGCTACACCTTC
TRBJ2-6	many	.	15	TRBV5-1	CASSLDSAGANVLTF	TGCGCCAGCAGCTTGGATAGCGCTGGGGCCAACGTCCTGACTTTC
TRBJ2-2	.	.	12	TRBV9	CASSAQSGELFF	TGTGCCAGCAGCGCGCAGAGCGGGGAGCTGTTTTTT
TRBJ1-5	.	TRBD1	15	TRBV2	CASSIDRESNQPQHF	TGTGCCAGCAGTATAGACAGGGAGTCCAATCAGCCCCAGCATTTT
TRBJ2-7	many	.	14	TRBV7-9	CASTPGDRLYEQYF	TGTGCCAGCACCCCAGGAGACAGGCTCTACGAGCAGTACTTC
TRBJ1-1	.	.	15	TRBV6-1	CASSAKSGGGTEAFF	TGTGCCAGCAGTGCAAAATCCGGGGGAGGGACTGAAGCTTTCTTT
TRBJ2-7	many	.	13	TRBV30	CAWTMGATYEQYF	TGTGCCTGGACGATGGGGGCAACCTACGAGCAGTACTTC
TRBJ2-7	few	TRBD1	14	TRBV5-1	CASSLDGTENEQYF	TGCGCCAGCAGCTTAGACGGGACAGAAAACGAGCAGTACTTC
TRBJ1-4	few	.	16	TRBV9	CASSPDRLATNEKLFF	TGTGCCAGCAGCCCTGACAGGCTAGCAACTAATGAAAAACTGTTTTTT
TRBJ2-2	many	.	16	TRBV11-2	CASIQLWPGDTGELFF	TGTGCCAGCATCCAGCTTTGGCCAGGGGACACCGGGGAGCTGTTTTTT
TRBJ1-2	.	.	16	TRBV13	CASSLAPRPSDYGYTF	TGTGCCAGCAGCTTAGCCCCGAGGCCCTCGGACTATGGCTACACCTTC
TRBJ1-1	.	TRBD1	14	TRBV4-3	CASSISGGSAEAFF	TGCGCCAGCAGCATATCAGGGGGCAGCGCTGAAGCTTTCTTT
TRBJ1-1	few	.	14	TRBV6-4	CASSDGNRNTEAFF	TGTGCCAGCAGTGACGGTAACCGTAACACTGAAGCTTTCTTT
TRBJ1-3	many	.	14	TRBV7-8	CASSFLSSGNTIYF	TGTGCCAGCAGCTTCTTAAGCTCTGGAAACACCATATATTTT